Shown below are 11 T cell receptor beta chains from a single sample sequenced in a study of neurological immune-mediated disorders. MiXCR was run by TCRdb on the 5' RACE reads, yielding one entry per CDR3 protein. In the table there are 50,000 to 70,000 distinct CDR3 sequences, 2% to 2.5% of which are singletons. Sequenced: PBMCs. The receptors here all came from a man aged 50 to 59 with multiple sclerosis.

This clonotype occurred many times. The CDR3 reads CSARTGDWGEQYF. In DNA, the CDR3 is TGCAGTGCGAGGACAGGGGATTGGGGCGAGCAGTACTTC. The rearrangement uses TRBV20-1 and TRBJ2-7, with TRBD1 matching 9 bases. The CDR3 consists of 13 residues. The germline gives CDR1 DFQATT, CDR2 SNEGSKA (reference sequence). V trimming: 6 bases; J trimming: 6 bases; junction bases outside the gene matches: 9.

Many counts were recorded for this clonotype. CDR3 residues: CASSQGPGGRRDEQFF. The CDR3, as DNA: TGTGCCAGCAGCCAAGGCCCGGGGGGCCGGCGGGATGAGCAGTTCTTC. This rearrangement joins TRBV3-1 to TRBJ2-1; D is possibly TRBD2 (7 bases). The CDR3 is made up of 16 amino acids. Trimming left V 1 base short and J 8 bases short, with 18 bases between. CDR1 LGHDT and CDR2 YNNKEL come from the germline V gene (reference sequence).

This clonotype came up many times. The chain links TRBV18 to TRBJ1-1, with D maybe TRBD1 (5 bases). Trimming cost V 5 bases and J 1 base, with 11 bases left between them. The CDR3 contains 14 residues. Germline values: CDR1 KGHSH, CDR2 LQKENI. CDR3 bases: TGTGCCAGCTCATTGGGACCGAAGAACACTGAAGCTTTCTTT. Its protein is CASSLGPKNTEAFF.

Ten or more counts support this clonotype. The chain has TRBV29-1 and TRBJ2-6, with D perhaps TRBD1 (5 bases). This CDR3 is 15 amino acids long. Per the germline V gene, CDR1 is SQVTM and CDR2 is ANQGSEA. Trimming cost V 7 bases and J 2 bases, with 15 bases left between them. The CDR3 coding sequence is TGCAGCGCCACGGGTGGGGCCCCTGGGGCCAACGTCCTGACTTTC. Amino acid sequence: CSATGGAPGANVLTF.

This clonotype was seen ten or more times. J is TRBJ2-1 and V is TRBV7-2, with no clear D. This CDR3 contains 16 residues. The germline gives CDR1 SGHTA, CDR2 FQGNSA. The V end was cut by 3 bases, the J end by 0 bases, with 12 bases between. Here the CDR3 DNA reads TGTGCCAGCAGCTTTCTAAGTGTGGTCTCCTACAATGAGCAGTTCTTC. Its translation is CASSFLSVVSYNEQFF. Looking up the rest from reference TRBV7-2 and TRBJ2-1 gives the full variable domain: GAGVSQSPSNKVTEKGKDVELRCDPISGHTALYWYRQSLGQGLEFLIYFQGNSAPDKSGLPSDRFSAERTGGSVSTLTIQRTQQEDSAVYLCASSFLSVVSYNEQFFGPGTRLTVL.

This clonotype has ten or more counts. This sequence joins TRBV12-3 or TRBV12-4 and TRBJ1-4; D may be TRBD1 (6 bases). Deletions cut 3 bases from V and 8 bases from J, with 13 bases between. There are 14 residues in the CDR3. In DNA form, the CDR3 reads TGTGCCAGCAGTTTCGGGGGGGCATGGGAAAAACTGTTTTTT. The encoded protein is CASSFGGAWEKLFF.

At least ten counts were recorded for this clonotype. The V gene is TRBV3-1, the J gene TRBJ1-1; no reliable D call. V was pared by 6 bases and J by 7 bases, with 18 bases between. Germline V CDR1 and CDR2: LGHDT, YNNKEL (reference sequence). The CDR3 consists of 14 residues. This CDR3 is CASREIGLVGEAFF. The CDR3 nucleotides are TGTGCCAGCAGAGAGATCGGCTTGGTTGGTGAAGCTTTCTTT.

This clonotype was recorded many times. The V gene is TRBV5-1, the J gene TRBJ2-1; TRBD1 matches 8 bases. Unmatched junction bases numbered 8, after V lost 2 bases and J lost 4 bases. Per the germline V gene, CDR1 is SGHRS and CDR2 is YFSETQ. The CDR3 spans 16 residues. CDR3 sequence: CASSFEGQGAYNEQFF. CDR3 DNA sequence: TGCGCCAGCAGCTTTGAGGGGCAGGGGGCTTACAATGAGCAGTTCTTC.

This clonotype has ten or more counts. The chain couples TRBV7-2 to TRBJ1-2; D remains unclear. This CDR3 region has 14 residues. V lost 3 bases to trimming and J lost 2 bases, with 10 bases between them. Germline V gene sequence: CDR1 SGHTA, CDR2 FQGNSA. CDR3: CASSLGWANYGYTF. CDR3 bases: TGTGCCAGCAGCTTGGGATGGGCCAACTATGGCTACACCTTC.

At least ten counts were recorded for this clonotype. The V gene is TRBV7-8, the J gene TRBJ2-7; D is unresolved. The CDR3 has 16 amino acids. Looked up from germline, CDR1 is SGHVS and CDR2 is FQNEAQ. Trimming took off 0 bases at V and 2 bases at J, with 14 bases between the two ends. In DNA form, the CDR3 reads TGTGCCAGCAGCTTAGCGTTGTCAGGACGGACCTACGAGCAGTACTTC. It yields the protein CASSLALSGRTYEQYF. The full variable domain, in which reference TRBV7-8 and TRBJ2-7 provide the parts outside the CDR3, is GAGVSQSPRYKVAKRGQDVALRCDPISGHVSLFWYQQALGQGPEFLTYFQNEAQLDKSGLPSDRFFAERPEGSVSTLKIQRTQQEDSAVYLCASSLALSGRTYEQYFGPGTRLTVT.

This clonotype has ten or more counts. The chain couples TRBV28 to TRBJ1-5; D is ambiguous. CDR1 and CDR2 (germline): MDHEN, SYDVKM. The length of the CDR3 is 15 residues. Between the trimmed V and J ends, which lost 8 bases and 2 bases, there was a span of 16 bases. The CDR3 sequence: CASLGQDGGNQPQHF. The CDR3 nucleotides are TGTGCCAGCCTAGGTCAAGACGGTGGCAATCAGCCCCAGCATTTT.